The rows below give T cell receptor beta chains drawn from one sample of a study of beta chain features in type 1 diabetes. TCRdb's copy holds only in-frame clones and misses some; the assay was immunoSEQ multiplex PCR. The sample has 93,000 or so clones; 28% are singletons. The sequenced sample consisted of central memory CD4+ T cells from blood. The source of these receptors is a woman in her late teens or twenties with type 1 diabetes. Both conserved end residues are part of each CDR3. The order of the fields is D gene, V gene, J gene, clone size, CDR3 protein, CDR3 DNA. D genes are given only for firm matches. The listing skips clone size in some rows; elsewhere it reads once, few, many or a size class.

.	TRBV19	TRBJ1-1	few	CASSARGGGTEAFF	TGTGCCAGTAGTGCCCGGGGGGGTGGCACTGAAGCTTTCTTT
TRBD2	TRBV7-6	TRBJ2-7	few	CASSLAGTSGRREQYF	TGTGCCAGCAGCTTAGCGGGGACTAGCGGGAGGAGGGAGCAGTACTTC
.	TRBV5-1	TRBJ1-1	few	CASSLVGQGNTEAFF	TGCGCCAGCAGCTTGGTAGGGCAGGGGAACACTGAAGCTTTCTTT
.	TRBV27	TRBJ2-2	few	CASSYMTGELFF	TGTGCCAGCAGTTATATGACCGGGGAGCTGTTTTTT
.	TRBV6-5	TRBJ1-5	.	CASSPGPTQPQHF	TGTGCCAGCAGCCCTGGGCCCACTCAGCCCCAGCATTTT
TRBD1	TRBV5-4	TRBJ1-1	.	CASSYGQGVIGAFF	TGTGCCAGCAGCTACGGACAGGGGGTAATCGGAGCTTTCTTT
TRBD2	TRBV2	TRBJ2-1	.	CASLAGRSYNEQFF	TGTGCCAGCTTAGCGGGTCGCTCCTACAATGAGCAGTTCTTC
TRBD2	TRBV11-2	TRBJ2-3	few	CASSPGLADLDTQYF	TGTGCCAGCAGCCCGGGACTAGCGGACTTAGATACGCAGTATTTT
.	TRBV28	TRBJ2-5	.	CASSPSSPRETQYF	TGTGCCAGCAGTCCATCTAGCCCCAGGGAGACCCAGTACTTC
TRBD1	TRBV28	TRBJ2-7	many	CAIKQGAREQYF	TGTGCCATCAAACAGGGGGCACGGGAGCAGTACTTC
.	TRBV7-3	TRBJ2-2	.	CASSLGQGNTGELFF	TGTGCCAGCAGCTTGGGTCAGGGGAACACCGGGGAGCTGTTTTTT
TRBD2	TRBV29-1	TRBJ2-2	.	CSVLVAASGIAGELFF	TGCAGCGTTCTGGTCGCGGCTAGCGGGATAGCCGGGGAGCTGTTTTTT
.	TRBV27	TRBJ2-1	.	CASSFWPVEGQFF	TGTGCCAGCAGTTTTTGGCCCGTGGAGGGGCAGTTCTTC
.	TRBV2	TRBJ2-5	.	CASAGSRNQETQYF	TGTGCCAGCGCCGGATCCAGGAACCAAGAGACCCAGTACTTC
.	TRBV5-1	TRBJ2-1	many	CASSWEPGLPGVQFF	TGCGCCAGCAGCTGGGAGCCGGGACTTCCGGGAGTGCAGTTCTTC
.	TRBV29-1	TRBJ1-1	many	CSVRGGTANTEAFF	TGCAGCGTTCGCGGGGGGACGGCGAACACTGAAGCTTTCTTT
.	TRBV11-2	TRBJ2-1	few	CASSLESGYNEQFF	TGTGCCAGCAGCTTAGAGTCCGGCTACAATGAGCAGTTCTTC
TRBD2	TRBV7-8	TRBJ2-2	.	CASSLVRLAAPGELFF	TGTGCCAGCAGCTTAGTGAGACTAGCGGCTCCCGGGGAGCTGTTTTTT
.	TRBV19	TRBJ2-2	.	CAIHSAETGELFF	TGTGCCATACACTCAGCGGAAACCGGGGAGCTGTTTTTT
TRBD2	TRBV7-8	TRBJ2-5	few	CASSLRREGLETQYF	TGTGCCAGCAGCTTACGGCGGGAGGGATTGGAGACCCAGTACTTC
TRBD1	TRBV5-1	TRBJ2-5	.	CASSPGTGVQETQYF	TGCGCCAGCAGCCCCGGGACAGGCGTACAAGAGACCCAGTACTTC
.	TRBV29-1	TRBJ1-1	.	CSVVPQGGGNTEAFF	TGCAGCGTTGTCCCCCAGGGCGGGGGGAACACTGAAGCTTTCTTT
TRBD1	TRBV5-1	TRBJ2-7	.	CASSAGTGGHEQYF	TGCGCCAGCAGCGCCGGGACAGGGGGCCACGAGCAGTACTTC
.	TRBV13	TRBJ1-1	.	CASRTLQGANLAEAFF	TGTGCCAGCAGGACTCTACAGGGAGCGAATCTCGCTGAAGCTTTCTTT
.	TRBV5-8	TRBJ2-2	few	CASSVSTGNTGELFF	TGTGCCAGCAGCGTATCGACAGGGAACACCGGGGAGCTGTTTTTT
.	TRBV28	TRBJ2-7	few	CASNSDSPYEQYF	TGTGCCAGCAATTCGGACAGCCCCTACGAGCAGTACTTC
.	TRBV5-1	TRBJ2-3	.	CASSPGLVTDTQYF	TGCGCCAGCAGCCCGGGACTCGTCACAGATACGCAGTATTTT
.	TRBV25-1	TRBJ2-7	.	CASSEQGPGKYEQYF	TGTGCCAGCAGTGAGCAGGGGCCGGGGAAGTACGAGCAGTACTTC
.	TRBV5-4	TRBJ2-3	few	CASSLDIDTQYF	TGTGCCAGCAGCTTAGACATTGATACGCAGTATTTT
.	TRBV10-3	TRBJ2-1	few	CAISAENEQFF	TGTGCCATCAGTGCGGAGAATGAGCAGTTCTTC
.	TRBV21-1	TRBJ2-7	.	CASSKGGQTRYEQYF	TGTGCCAGCAGCAAAGGGGGGCAAACCCGATACGAGCAGTACTTC
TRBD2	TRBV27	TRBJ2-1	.	CASRDLAGGQFF	TGTGCCAGCAGAGACTTAGCGGGAGGGCAGTTCTTC
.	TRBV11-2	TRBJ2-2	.	CASSLMVAANTGELFF	TGTGCCAGCAGCTTAATGGTTGCGGCGAACACCGGGGAGCTGTTTTTT
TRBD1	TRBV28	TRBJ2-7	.	CASSEPPGTGAGRQYF	TGTGCCAGCAGTGAGCCACCCGGGACAGGGGCTGGGAGGCAGTACTTC